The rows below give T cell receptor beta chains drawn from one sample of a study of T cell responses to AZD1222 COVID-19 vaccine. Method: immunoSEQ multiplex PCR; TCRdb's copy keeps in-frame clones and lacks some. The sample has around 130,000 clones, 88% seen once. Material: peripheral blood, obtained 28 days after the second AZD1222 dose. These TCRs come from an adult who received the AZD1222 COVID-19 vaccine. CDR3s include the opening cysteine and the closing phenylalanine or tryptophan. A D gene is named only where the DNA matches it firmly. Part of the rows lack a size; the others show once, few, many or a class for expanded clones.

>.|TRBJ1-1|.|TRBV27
TGTGCCAGCAGTTTTTCGGTTTCCGGGAACACTGAAGCTTTCTTT
CASSFSVSGNTEAFF
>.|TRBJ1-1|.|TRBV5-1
TGCGCCAGCAGCTTTACGGGCAGGAACACTGAAGCTTTCTTT
CASSFTGRNTEAFF
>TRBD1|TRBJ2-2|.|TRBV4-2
TGTGCCAGCAGCCACGACAGGGGGGGGTGGTCCGGGGAGCTGTTTTTT
CASSHDRGGWSGELFF
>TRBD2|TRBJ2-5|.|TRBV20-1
TGCAGTGCTAGTCCGCTTCTAGCGGGAGCGCCCGGAGAGACCCAGTACTTC
CSASPLLAGAPGETQYF
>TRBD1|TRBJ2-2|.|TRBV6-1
TGTGCCAGCAGTGATCAGGGGGCGGGGACCGGGGAGCTGTTTTTT
CASSDQGAGTGELFF
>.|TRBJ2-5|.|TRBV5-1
TGCGCCAGCTTCCCAGGCAGCACTCAAGAGACCCAGTACTTC
CASFPGSTQETQYF
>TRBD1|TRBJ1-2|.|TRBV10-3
TGTGCCATCAAGTTCGGGACAGGGAATGGCTACACCTTC
CAIKFGTGNGYTF
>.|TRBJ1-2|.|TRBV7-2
TGTGCCAGCAGCCAACCCTGGGGAGATAACTATGGCTACACCTTC
CASSQPWGDNYGYTF
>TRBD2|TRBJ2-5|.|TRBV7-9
TGTGCCAGCAGCTTCGGACTAGCGGGATATACCAGGGAGACCCAGTACTTC
CASSFGLAGYTRETQYF
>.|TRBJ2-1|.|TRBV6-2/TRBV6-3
TGTGCCAGCAGTTATCGGCCTATTAGTGGAGAGCAGTTCTTC
CASSYRPISGEQFF
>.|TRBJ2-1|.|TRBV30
TGTGCCTGGAGTTTGGTAGGGCATGAGCAGTTCTTC
CAWSLVGHEQFF
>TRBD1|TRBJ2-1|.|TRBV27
TGTGCCAGCAGTTTCGGACAGGTCTCCTACAATGAGCAGTTCTTC
CASSFGQVSYNEQFF
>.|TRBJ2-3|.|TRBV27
TGTGCCAGCAGTTTACCCCAGGTTTCAGATACGCAGTATTTT
CASSLPQVSDTQYF
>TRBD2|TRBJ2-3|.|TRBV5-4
TGTGCCAGCAGCATCGGACTAGCGGGAGCCCGGGCGGATACGCAGTATTTT
CASSIGLAGARADTQYF
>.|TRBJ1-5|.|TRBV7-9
TGTGCCAGCAGTGGAGCGGGGCATAGCAATCAGCCCCAGCATTTT
CASSGAGHSNQPQHF
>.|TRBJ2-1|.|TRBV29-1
TGCAGCGTCGCCGGCCTCCTAGGTAATGAGCAGTTCTTC
CSVAGLLGNEQFF
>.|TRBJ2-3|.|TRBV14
TGTGCCAGCAGCCAAGTTCTCGGGAAACTAAGCGGAGCCACAGATACGCAGTATTTT
CASSQVLGKLSGATDTQYF
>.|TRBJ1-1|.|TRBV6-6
TGTGCCAGCAGTTCCTCCGCAGCCGAAGCTTTCTTT
CASSSSAAEAFF
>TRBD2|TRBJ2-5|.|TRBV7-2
TGTGCCAGCAGAGATATCGGCGGGGGGGCGGGGACCCAGTACTTC
CASRDIGGGAGTQYF
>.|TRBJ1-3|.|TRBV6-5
TGTGCCAGCATCCCGGACCCGAGCTCTGGAAACACCATATATTTT
CASIPDPSSGNTIYF
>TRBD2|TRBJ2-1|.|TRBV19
TGTGCCAGTAGTATATACGGGAGGGGGGGTGAGCAGTTCTTC
CASSIYGRGGEQFF
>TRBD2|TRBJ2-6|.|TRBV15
TGTGCCACCAGCAGAGCTACTAGCGGGAGGCTCTCTGGGGCCAACGTCCTGACTTTC
CATSRATSGRLSGANVLTF
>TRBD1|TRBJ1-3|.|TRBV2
TGTGCCAGCAGTGGGGACAGGGGAGAAGGAAACACCATATATTTT
CASSGDRGEGNTIYF
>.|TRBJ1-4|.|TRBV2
TGTGCCAGCAGTGGGGGGAACAATGAAAAACTGTTTTTT
CASSGGNNEKLFF
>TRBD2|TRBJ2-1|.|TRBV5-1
TGCGCCAGCAGCAGAGCGGGAGACTCCTACAATGAGCAGTTCTTC
CASSRAGDSYNEQFF
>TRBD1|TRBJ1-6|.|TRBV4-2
TGTGCCAGCAGCCAAGTAGGGACAGGGGATTCACCCCTCCACTTT
CASSQVGTGDSPLHF
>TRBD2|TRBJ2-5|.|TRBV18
TGTGCCAGCTCACCGAGGGAGGGCGGGGAGACCCAGTACTTC
CASSPREGGETQYF
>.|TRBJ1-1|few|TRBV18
TGTGCCAGCTCACCGCAGTCCATCACGAACACTGAAGCTTTCTTT
CASSPQSITNTEAFF
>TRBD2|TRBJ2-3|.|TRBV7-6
TGTGCCAGCAGCTTAGTAGCTAGCGGAGCTACGGATGCAGATACGCAGTATTTT
CASSLVASGATDADTQYF
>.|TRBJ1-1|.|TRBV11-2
TGTGCCAGCAGCTTAGCGTTGTACACTGAAGCTTTCTTT
CASSLALYTEAFF
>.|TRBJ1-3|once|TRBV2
TGTGCCTCGAAGATCGGGCAGGGGGGAAACACCATATATTTT
CASKIGQGGNTIYF
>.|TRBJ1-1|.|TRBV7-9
TGTGCCAGCAGCCCGGGGTGGGGAAGTATAGAAGCTTTCTTT
CASSPGWGSIEAFF
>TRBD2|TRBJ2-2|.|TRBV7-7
TGTGCCAGCAGCTCTTCTAGCGGGAGTCTCGACGGGGAGCTGTTTTTT
CASSSSSGSLDGELFF
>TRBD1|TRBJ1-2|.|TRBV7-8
TGTGCCAGCAGCTTATCGGACAGGGTTTATGGCTACACCTTC
CASSLSDRVYGYTF
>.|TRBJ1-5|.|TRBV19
TGTGCCAGTAGTATGCAGGGAGGAAATCAGCCCCAGCATTTT
CASSMQGGNQPQHF
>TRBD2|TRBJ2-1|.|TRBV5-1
TGCGCCAGCAGCTGGGGACTAGCGGGAGGCCCCTCCTACAATGAGCAGTTCTTC
CASSWGLAGGPSYNEQFF
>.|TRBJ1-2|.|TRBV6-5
TGTGCCAGCAGTTACTCGAGAGGGAATGGCTACACCTTC
CASSYSRGNGYTF
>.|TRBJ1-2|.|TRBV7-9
TGTGCCAGCAGCTCGTTGGGGGTTGAGGGCTACACCTTC
CASSSLGVEGYTF
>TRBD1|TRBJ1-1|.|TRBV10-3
TGTGCCATCAGTCGGACAGGTCAGAACACTGAAGCTTTCTTT
CAISRTGQNTEAFF
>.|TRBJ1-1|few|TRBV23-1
TGCGCCAGCCAGCTGAAGGGCCCTGAAGCTTTCTTT
CASQLKGPEAFF
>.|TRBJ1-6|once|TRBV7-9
TGTGCCAGCAGCTTGCCGGCCGCCGTTGCACCCCTCCACTTT
CASSLPAAVAPLHF
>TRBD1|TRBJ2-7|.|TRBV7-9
TGTGCCAGCAGCGCCCGGGACAGGGGCGCGAAGCAGTACTTC
CASSARDRGAKQYF
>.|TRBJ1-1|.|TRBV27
TGTGCCAGCCAGATGGGACTGAACACTGAAGCTTTCTTT
CASQMGLNTEAFF